The clone carrying this T cell receptor beta chain turned up a few times. Its antigen is still unknown. These data come from a study of response to subunit inactivated influenza vaccine. Findings of the study overall: The authors proposed limited new T cell recruitment per seasonal influenza vaccination.

MiXCR was run by TCRdb on the RT-PCR reads, yielding one entry per CDR3 protein. The sample contains roughly 550,000 distinct CDR3 sequences, 20% to 25% of which appear only once. The CDR3 is 14 amino acids. V was trimmed by 6 bases and J by 0 bases, leaving 9 bases between them. Germline loops: CDR1 SGHRS, CDR2 YFSETQ. The same sample was also studied in work on T cells expressing NK-cell markers. From that report: UMIs were included in TCR beta cDNA generated by 5'RACE template switching.

The chain has TRBV5-1 and TRBJ2-2; no firm D call. This sample comprised CD4+ T cells sorted from PBMCs, obtained about 12 days after vaccination. The sequence came from a man between 45 and 60 years old who received an inactivated influenza vaccine. The CDR3 protein is CASKRDSNTGELFF. In nucleotides, the CDR3 is TGCGCCAGCAAAAGGGATTCGAACACCGGGGAGCTGTTTTTT.